This paragraph covers one TCR beta chain sequence. The antigen is unknown. The entry originates in a study of cytomegalovirus exposure and HLA in healthy donors. Study-wide results and caveats: Analysis was carried out at a later point, and it linked a missense DCLRE1C variant to TCR beta V- and J-gene trimming.

PCR employed 60 Vbeta and 13 Jbeta primers. Profiling relied on immunoSEQ multiplex PCR, and the TCRdb table lists in-frame clones only, not all of them. The table lists 95,000 to 110,000 clones, 9.5% to 13% of them singletons. Germline CDR1 reads SQVTM; CDR2 reads ANQGSEA. The V and J ends lost 6 bases and 0 bases, in that order; junction bases with no gene match: 8. The CDR3 length is 18 residues. This chain uses TRBV29-1 with TRBJ2-6; 13 bases match TRBD2. Sequencing input: PBMCs. This TCR came from a middle-aged man in good health and CMV-seropositive. CDR3 protein: CSVQGGLAGVSGANVLTF. In DNA form, the CDR3 reads TGCAGCGTCCAGGGAGGACTAGCGGGGGTCTCTGGGGCCAACGTCCTGACTTTC. Full variable domain (missing parts from reference TRBV29-1 and TRBJ2-6): SAVISQKPSRDICQRGTSLTIQCQVDSQVTMMFWYRQQPGQSLTLIATANQGSEATYESGFVIDKFPISRPNLTFSTLTVSNMSPEDSSIYLCSVQGGLAGVSGANVLTFGAGSRLTVL.